One sample yielded the 5 T cell receptor beta chains listed below, sequenced in a study of spatial heterogeneity in lung cancer. TCRdb re-called the 5' RACE reads through MiXCR, storing one row per CDR3 protein. The repertoire includes under 15,000 distinct CDR3 sequences, 3% to 5% of them detected once, and roughly 45% sits in the top ten. As for time point: sample taken at primary tumor resection. Sequencing covered unsorted whole RNA taken from tumor, nontumor lung or frozen PBMC. The sample was PBMCs, taken at surgery. The receptors were gathered from a male donor with early-stage non-small cell lung cancer.

Concerning this clonotype itself: The library was designed around alpha chains, so this beta chain is a stray read whose abundance carries little weight. The chain carries TRBV18 and TRBJ2-3; unclear D gene. The ends were cut back, 5 bases at V and 2 bases at J, with 2 bases in the middle. The CDR3 extends over 11 amino acids. Germline V CDR1 and CDR2: KGHSH, LQKENI. The CDR3 protein is CASSFTDTQYF. The DNA of the CDR3 is TGTGCCAGCTCATTCACAGATACGCAGTATTTT. Full variable domain (missing parts from reference TRBV18 and TRBJ2-3): NAGVMQNPRHLVRRRGQEARLRCSPMKGHSHVYWYRQLPEEGLKFMVYLQKENIIDESGMPKERFSAEFPKEGPSILRIQQVVRGDSAAYFCASSFTDTQYFGPGTRLTVL.

Judged by abundance, this clonotype is medium-sized (0.01 to 0.1%). A library prepared for alpha chains yielded this beta chain as an off-target read; its size is of little meaning. The chain recombines TRBV12-3 or TRBV12-4 with TRBJ2-3; D perhaps matches TRBD2 (6 bases). Trimming cost V 4 bases and J 4 bases, with 12 bases left between them. The CDR3 runs to 14 residues. The CDR3 DNA reads TGTGCCAGCAGTTATGGGGGGTTGGCAGATACGCAGTATTTT. This encodes CASSYGGLADTQYF.

This clonotype was found many times. Since it is a stray read in a library aimed at alpha chains, this beta chain has a size that is not meaningful. This rearrangement joins TRBV4-1 to TRBJ2-3; 9 nucleotides align to TRBD2. J gave up 0 bases and V 2 bases, and 6 bases lay outside the gene matches. CDR1 is MGHRA and CDR2 is YSYEKL in the germline V gene. The CDR3 runs 17 residues. The CDR3 DNA follows: TGCGCCAGCAGCCAAAGATCTAGCGGGACTAGCACAGATACGCAGTATTTT. Amino acid sequence: CASSQRSSGTSTDTQYF.

This clonotype has a count of ten or more. With the library built for alpha chains, this beta chain is off target and its frequency is not meaningful. The V and J genes are TRBV5-1 and TRBJ2-7; D not certain. The CDR3 loop spans 14 amino acids. Germline CDR1 SGHRS, CDR2 YFSETQ. Trimming removed 4 bases from V and 0 bases from J, with 11 bases in between. The CDR3, as DNA: TGCGCCAGCAGCCAATCAACCAGCTCCTACGAGCAGTACTTC. Translation: CASSQSTSSYEQYF.

In this sample, this clonotype turned up many times. This beta chain was picked up by a library intended for alpha chains and is off target, so its count carries little meaning. Here the CDR3 reads CASSPGTDSIQETQYF. CDR3 coding DNA: TGTGCCAGCAGCCCCGGGACAGACTCCATCCAAGAGACCCAGTACTTC. The chain has TRBV9 and TRBJ2-5; the match to TRBD1 covers 7 bases. Per the germline V gene, CDR1 is SGDLS and CDR2 is YYNGEE. J gave up 1 base and V 4 bases, and 10 bases lay outside the gene matches. The CDR3 sequence is 16 residues long.